The 14 T cell receptor beta chains reported below all come from one sample, sequenced in a study of blood T cells in healthy people across ages. A J-beta primer mix and a sample-barcoded 5' primer were used in a second PCR of roughly 6 to 12 cycles. TCRdb reprocessed the 5' RACE reads with MiXCR, giving one entry per CDR3 protein. Altogether some 1.4 million distinct CDR3 sequences are present, around 42% being singletons, with the ten largest covering around 8%. The material sequenced was blood. The receptors were sampled from a woman under 30 in good health.

This clonotype was counted ten times or more. V and J are TRBV7-8 and TRBJ2-1; TRBD2 matches at 8 bases. The CDR3 has 18 amino acids. The trim removed 2 bases at V and 5 bases at J, leaving 14 bases unmatched. The V gene's germline CDR1 is SGHVS and CDR2 FQNEAQ. CDR3 region: CASSLRARGAGENNEQFF. CDR3 nucleotides: TGTGCCAGCAGCTTAAGGGCCCGGGGAGCGGGGGAGAACAATGAGCAGTTCTTC.

The chain joins TRBV2 to TRBJ1-6; D gene uncertain. The CDR3 has 13 residues. The V gene lost 3 bases and the J gene lost 10 bases, with 10 bases spanning the gap. Germline CDR1 reads SNHLY; CDR2 reads FYNNEI. DNA of the CDR3: TGTGCCAGCAGTGACAGGTTCGGGTCACCCCTCCACTTT. It encodes CASSDRFGSPLHF.

This clonotype has only a few counts. The chain uses TRBV10-3 and TRBJ1-2; D is perhaps TRBD1 (6 bases). Trimming stripped 6 bases from V and 6 bases from J, with 11 bases between. This CDR3 is built from 12 residues. Germline CDR1 and CDR2: ENHRY and SYGVKD. The CDR3 sequence: CAISPDSNGYTF. The CDR3 nucleotides read TGTGCCATCAGCCCGGACAGTAATGGCTACACCTTC.

This clonotype turned up a few times. The chain combines TRBV5-6 with TRBJ2-5, with TRBD2 matching over 11 bases. J gave up 1 base and V 4 bases, and 6 bases lay outside the gene matches. Germline CDR1 and CDR2: SGHDT and YYEEEE. The CDR3 is made up of 16 amino acids. The CDR3 loop is CASSQGLADIQETQYF. In nucleotides, the CDR3 is TGTGCCAGCAGCCAGGGACTAGCGGACATCCAAGAGACCCAGTACTTC.

This clonotype was observed a handful of times. This rearrangement joins TRBV5-5 to TRBJ1-1; maybe TRBD1 (5 bases). The CDR3 has 14 residues. Deletions cut 6 bases from V and 0 bases from J, with 12 bases between. CDR1 is SGHKS and CDR2 is YYEKEE in the germline V gene (reference sequence). CDR3 nucleotides: TGTGCCAGCAAACAGGACTCTTTGAACACTGAAGCTTTCTTT. Protein: CASKQDSLNTEAFF.

The chain couples TRBV28 to TRBJ1-2; D not resolved. The CDR3 runs 13 residues. Germline lookup yields CDR1 MDHEN and CDR2 SYDVKM. V was shortened by 6 bases and J by 4 bases, with 12 bases between the two germline ends. CDR3 residues: CASSTVRLYGYTF. As DNA, the CDR3 is TGTGCCAGCAGCACCGTTCGACTCTATGGCTACACCTTC.

This clonotype was seen repeatedly, ten times or more. J is TRBJ2-7 and V is TRBV29-1; D perhaps matches TRBD1 (5 bases). V was trimmed by 7 bases and J by 0 bases, leaving 13 bases between them. Germline CDR1 reads SQVTM; CDR2 reads ANQGSEA. The length of the CDR3 is 13 residues. The CDR3 region is CSAKTESSYEQYF. The CDR3, as DNA: TGCAGCGCTAAGACAGAGAGCTCCTACGAGCAGTACTTC.

There are a few counts of this clonotype. The chain recombines TRBV21-1 with TRBJ2-5; the DNA was not used to check the table's D call, TRBD2. TRBV21-1 is listed as a pseudogene. This CDR3 is built from 14 residues. The CDR3 sequence is CASSPPGLNWTQYF. CDR3 nucleotide sequence: TGTGCCAGCAGCCCCCCGGGACTGAACTGGACCCAGTACTTC.

The V call is TRBV15, the J call TRBJ2-7; TRBD1 agrees at 7 bases. The DNA end is more similar to TRBJ2-5, so the J call may be wrong. Germline CDR1 reads LNHNV; CDR2 reads YYDKDF (reference sequence). CDR3 size: 14 residues. CDR3 amino acids: CATSKGTAEETQYF. In DNA form, the CDR3 reads TGTGCCACCAGCAAGGGGACAGCCGAAGAGACCCAGTACTTC.

This clonotype was seen many times. This chain connects TRBV5-1 to TRBJ1-5, with D perhaps matching TRBD1 (5 bases). CDR1 is SGHRS and CDR2 is YFSETQ in the germline V gene. V was cut by 0 bases and J by 0 bases, with 10 bases left in between. The CDR3 has 16 residues. CDR3 bases: TGCGCCAGCAGCTTGGGGGGGTCCTATAGCAATCAGCCCCAGCATTTT. It yields the protein CASSLGGSYSNQPQHF.

The chain carries TRBV27 and TRBJ1-6; D ambiguous. CDR3 length: 13 residues. Germline assignment: CDR1 MNHEY and CDR2 SMNVEV (reference sequence). The V end lost 4 bases, the J end lost 10 bases, and 11 bases lay between the germline ends. DNA for the CDR3: TGTGCCAGCAGTTCGGGCAGATCATCACCCCTCCACTTT. Amino acid sequence: CASSSGRSSPLHF.

This clonotype came up a few times. The chain has TRBV6-5 and TRBJ1-5, with a weak D call TRBD1 (5 bases). Germline assignment: CDR1 MNHEY and CDR2 SVGAGI. V gave up 6 bases and J gave up 5 bases, with 17 bases separating them. CDR3 length: 15 residues. This CDR3 is CASSRRDGGDQPQHF. As DNA, the CDR3 is TGTGCCAGCAGCCGCCGGGACGGCGGAGATCAGCCCCAGCATTTT.

This chain links TRBV28 with TRBJ1-2; maybe TRBD1 (5 bases). The CDR3 runs 14 residues. The germline CDR1 and CDR2 sequences are MDHEN and SYDVKM. The ends were cut back, 8 bases at V and 4 bases at J, with 17 bases in the middle. CDR3 coding DNA: TGTGCCAGCGGGGCTCACCCGGGCGGCTATGGCTACACCTTC. It yields the protein CASGAHPGGYGYTF.

This clonotype was found a few times. This sequence joins TRBV12-3 or TRBV12-4 and TRBJ1-1; D ambiguous. V lost 1 base, J lost 1 base, and 10 bases lay in between. The CDR3 has 15 residues. The CDR3 protein is CASSLVGERNTEAFF. CDR3 nucleotides: TGTGCCAGCAGTTTAGTCGGGGAGCGGAACACTGAAGCTTTCTTT.